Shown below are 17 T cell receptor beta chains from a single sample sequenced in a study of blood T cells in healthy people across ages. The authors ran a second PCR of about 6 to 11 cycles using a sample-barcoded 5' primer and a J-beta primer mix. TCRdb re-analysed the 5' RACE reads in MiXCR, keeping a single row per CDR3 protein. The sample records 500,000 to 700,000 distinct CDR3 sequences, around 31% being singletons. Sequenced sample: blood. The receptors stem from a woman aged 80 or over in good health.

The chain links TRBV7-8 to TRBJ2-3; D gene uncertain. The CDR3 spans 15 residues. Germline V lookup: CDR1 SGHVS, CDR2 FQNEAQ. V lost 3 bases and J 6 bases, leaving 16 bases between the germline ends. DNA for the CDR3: TGTGCCAGCAGCTTGGAATTCCGGTTTTCGGATACGCAGTATTTT. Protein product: CASSLEFRFSDTQYF.

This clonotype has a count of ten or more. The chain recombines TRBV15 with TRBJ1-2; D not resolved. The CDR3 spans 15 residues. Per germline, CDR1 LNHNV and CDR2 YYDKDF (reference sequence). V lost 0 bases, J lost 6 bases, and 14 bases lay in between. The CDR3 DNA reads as TGTGCCACCAGCAGAGATAGAATTCGTGGGAATGGCTACACCTTC. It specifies CATSRDRIRGNGYTF.

The CDR3 DNA follows: TGTGCCAGCAGCTTAGCATACGCTAGCTCCTACAATGAGCAGTTCTTC. Translating gives CASSLAYASSYNEQFF. This chain connects TRBV7-2 to TRBJ2-1; D uncertain. V lost 0 bases, J lost 0 bases, and 9 bases lay in between. The CDR3 extends over 16 amino acids. Looked up from germline, CDR1 is SGHTA and CDR2 is FQGNSA.

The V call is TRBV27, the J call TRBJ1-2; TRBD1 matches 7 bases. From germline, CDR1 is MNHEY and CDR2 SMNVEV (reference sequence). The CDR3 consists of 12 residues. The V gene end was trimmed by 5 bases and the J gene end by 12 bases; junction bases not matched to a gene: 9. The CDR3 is CASSPGGDSHTF. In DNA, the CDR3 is TGTGCCAGCAGTCCAGGGGGGGATTCTCACACCTTC.

The CDR3 DNA follows: TGCGCCAGCAGCCGCACAGGGGGCGGGCAGCCCCAGCATTTT. Translation: CASSRTGGGQPQHF. The rearrangement joins TRBV23-1 to TRBJ1-5, with TRBD1 matching over 9 bases. TRBV23-1 is known as an ORF, though its function is uncertain. This CDR3 has 14 amino acids. V lost 6 bases and J lost 7; bases outside the gene matches: 7.

The CDR3 spells CASSQDRGGGAGNEQFF. CDR3 in DNA: TGCGCCAGCAGCCAAGATCGGGGCGGGGGGGCCGGTAACGAGCAGTTCTTC. The chain is built from TRBV4-1 and TRBJ2-1, with 9 bases aligning to TRBD2. Germline V CDR1 and CDR2: MGHRA, YSYEKL. Trimming removed 0 bases from V and 10 bases from J; junction bases left unmatched: 13. The CDR3 has 17 residues.

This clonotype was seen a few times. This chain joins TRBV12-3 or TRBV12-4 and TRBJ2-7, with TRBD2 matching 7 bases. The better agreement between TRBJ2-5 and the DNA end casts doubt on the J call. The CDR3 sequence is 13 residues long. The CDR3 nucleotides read TGTGCCAGCAGTTTACGGGGGGTCGGGACCCAGTACTTC. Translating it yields CASSLRGVGTQYF.

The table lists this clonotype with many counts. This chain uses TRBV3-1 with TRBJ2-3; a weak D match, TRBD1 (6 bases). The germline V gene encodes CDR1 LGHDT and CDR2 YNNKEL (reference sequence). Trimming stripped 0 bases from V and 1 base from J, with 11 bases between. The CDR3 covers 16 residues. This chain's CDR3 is CASSQDYEGGTDTQYF. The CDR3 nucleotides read TGTGCCAGCAGCCAAGATTACGAGGGGGGCACAGATACGCAGTATTTT.

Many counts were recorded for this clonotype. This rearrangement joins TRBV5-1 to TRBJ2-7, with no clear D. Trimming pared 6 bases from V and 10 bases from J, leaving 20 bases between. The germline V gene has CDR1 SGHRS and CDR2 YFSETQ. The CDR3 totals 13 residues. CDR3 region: CASTSDPSSYQYF. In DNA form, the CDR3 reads TGCGCCAGCACCAGTGATCCAAGCTCCTACCAGTACTTC.

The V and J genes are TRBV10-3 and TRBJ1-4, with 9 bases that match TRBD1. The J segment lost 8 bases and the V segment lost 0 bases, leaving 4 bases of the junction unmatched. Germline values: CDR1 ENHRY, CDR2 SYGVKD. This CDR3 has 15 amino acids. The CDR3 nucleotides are TGTGCCATCAGTGAGTCGACAGGGGGGGACGAAAAACTGTTTTTT. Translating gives CAISESTGGDEKLFF.

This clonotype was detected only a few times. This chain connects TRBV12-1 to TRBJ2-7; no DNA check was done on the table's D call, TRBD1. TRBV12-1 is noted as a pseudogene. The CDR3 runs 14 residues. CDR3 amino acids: CASSWGQGYHEQYF. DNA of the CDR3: TGTGCCAGCAGCTGGGGACAGGGCTACCACGAGCAGTACTTC.

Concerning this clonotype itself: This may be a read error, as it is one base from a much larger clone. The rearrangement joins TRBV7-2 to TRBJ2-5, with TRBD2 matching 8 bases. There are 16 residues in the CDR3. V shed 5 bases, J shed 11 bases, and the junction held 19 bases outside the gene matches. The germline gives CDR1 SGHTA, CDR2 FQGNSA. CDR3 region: CASSRGGAEGVLEQYF. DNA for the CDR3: TGTGCCAGCAGCCGGGGGGGGGCAGAGGGGGTTTTGGAGCAGTACTTC.

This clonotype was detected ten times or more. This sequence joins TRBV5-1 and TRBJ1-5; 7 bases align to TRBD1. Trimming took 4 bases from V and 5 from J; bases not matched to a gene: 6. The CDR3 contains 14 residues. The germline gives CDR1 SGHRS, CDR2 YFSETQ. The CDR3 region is CASSTSGTDQPQHF. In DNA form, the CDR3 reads TGCGCCAGCAGCACGTCCGGGACAGATCAGCCCCAGCATTTT.

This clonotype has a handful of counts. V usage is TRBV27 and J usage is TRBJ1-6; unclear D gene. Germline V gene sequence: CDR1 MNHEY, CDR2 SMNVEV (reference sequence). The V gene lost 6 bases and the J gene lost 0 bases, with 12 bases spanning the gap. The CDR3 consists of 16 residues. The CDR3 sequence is CASSLSPSSYNSPLHF. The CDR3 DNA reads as TGTGCCAGCAGCCTCAGCCCAAGCTCCTATAATTCACCCCTCCACTTT.

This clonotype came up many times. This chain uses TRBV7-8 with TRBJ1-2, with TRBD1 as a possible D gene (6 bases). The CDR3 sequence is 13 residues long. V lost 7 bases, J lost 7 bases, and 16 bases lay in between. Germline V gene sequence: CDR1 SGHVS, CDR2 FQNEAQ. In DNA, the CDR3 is TGTGCCAGCACCACAGGGTATGGAACTGGCTACACCTTC. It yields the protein CASTTGYGTGYTF.

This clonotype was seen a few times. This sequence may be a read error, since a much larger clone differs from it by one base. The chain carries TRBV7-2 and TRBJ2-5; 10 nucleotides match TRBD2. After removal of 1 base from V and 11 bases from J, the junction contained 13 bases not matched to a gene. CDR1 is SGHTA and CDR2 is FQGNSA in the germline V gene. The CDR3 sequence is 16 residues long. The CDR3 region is CASSLEASGGPTGQYF. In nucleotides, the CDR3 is TGTGCCAGCAGCTTAGAGGCTAGCGGGGGCCCAACGGGGCAGTACTTC.

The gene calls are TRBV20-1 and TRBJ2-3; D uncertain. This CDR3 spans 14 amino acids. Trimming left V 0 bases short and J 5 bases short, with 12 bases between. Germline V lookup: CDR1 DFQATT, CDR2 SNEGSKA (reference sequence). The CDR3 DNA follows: TGCAGTGCTAGAGACCCCCGGACCGAAGATACGCAGTATTTT. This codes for CSARDPRTEDTQYF.